This TCR beta chain was recovered during a study of blood T cell repertoires in COVID-19. About the research overall: The study drew acute and convalescent COVID-19 samples from the United States, Italy and Spain. T cells, B-cell-depleted T cells, or PBMCs provided the cDNA or gDNA that served as material.

Under the authors' procedure: Nucleated cell counts were estimated from reference gene primer amplification. The assay was immunoSEQ multiplex PCR, and TCRdb's table has in-frame clones only and misses some. V and J calls and clone size are those listed in that table; D and trimming were worked out from the DNA. The table lists approximately 170,000 clones, roughly 88% of them singletons, with around 7% in the top ten. The CDR3 contains 14 residues. V was pared by 0 bases and J by 5 bases, with 10 bases between. Germline CDR1 and CDR2: ENHRY and SYGVKD. The J gene is TRBJ1-1, the V gene TRBV10-3; a possible D gene is TRBD1 (5 bases). The sequenced material came from peripheral blood. This clonotype originated in a man older than 75 with COVID-19, enrolled during active disease. The CDR3 DNA is TGTGCCATCAGTGAGTCAGGGGCTTATACTGAAGCTTTCTTT. As protein: CAISESGAYTEAFF.